This passage covers 26 T cell receptor beta chains from one sample sequenced in a study of T cell repertoires in cytomegalovirus infection. No antigen has been identified for these receptors. From the reads, TCRdb called clonotypes with MiXCR, one entry per CDR3 protein. Of about 830,000 distinct CDR3 sequences in the sample, 32% are singletons; the top ten hold 9.5% to 15%. Here the sequenced sample was cultured CD8+ T cells from PBMCs, taken from culture after CMV antigen stimulation. The origin of the receptors is a human donor in good health (CMV status not recorded). Some clones in this sample may be carry-over from other donors' samples.

CDR3 region: CSASPRQRPIYGYTF. CDR3 DNA: TGCAGTGCTAGCCCAAGACAGCGCCCAATCTATGGCTACACCTTC. The chain joins TRBV20-1 to TRBJ1-2, with TRBD1 as a possible D gene (5 bases). Trimming left V 3 bases short and J 4 bases short, with 18 bases between. The CDR3 runs to 15 residues. Looked up from germline, CDR1 is DFQATT and CDR2 is SNEGSKA (reference sequence).

This clonotype was seen more than once but under ten times. The chain employs TRBV19 and TRBJ2-1; no firm D call. CDR1 LNHDA and CDR2 SQIVND come from the germline V gene (reference sequence). There are 14 residues in the CDR3. V lost 5 bases and J lost 1, with 9 bases in between. CDR3 bases: TGTGCCAGTAGTCCTTTGGGATCCTACAATGAGCAGTTCTTC. Amino acid sequence: CASSPLGSYNEQFF. The full variable domain, completed using reference TRBV19 and TRBJ2-1, is DGGITQSPKYLFRKEGQNVTLSCEQNLNHDAMYWYRQDPGQGLRLIYYSQIVNDFQKGDIAEGYSVSREKKESFPLTVTSAQKNPTAFYLCASSPLGSYNEQFFGPGTRLTVL.

J is TRBJ2-7 and V is TRBV4-2, with 11 bases fitting TRBD1. Germline V gene sequence: CDR1 LGHNA, CDR2 YNFKEQ. The ends lost 0 bases at V and 3 bases at J; junction bases unmatched: 4. The CDR3 is 16 amino acids. The CDR3 sequence is CASSQDRGTGGYEQYF. CDR3 sequence (DNA): TGTGCCAGCAGCCAAGATAGGGGGACAGGGGGCTACGAGCAGTACTTC.

This clonotype has more than one count but fewer than ten. V usage is TRBV7-9 and J usage is TRBJ2-1, with 7 bases identical to TRBD2. V was pared by 3 bases and J by 9 bases, with 11 bases of the junction left unmatched. The CDR3 has 15 amino acids. Germline CDR1 and CDR2: SEHNR and FQNEAQ (reference sequence). The CDR3 loop is CASSFISATGGEQFF. The CDR3 nucleotides are TGTGCCAGCAGCTTTATTTCAGCTACGGGGGGTGAGCAGTTCTTC.

This clonotype was seen a few times. The chain is built from TRBV12-5 and TRBJ2-7, with D unresolved. Trimming took 4 bases from V and 3 from J, leaving 10 bases between them. CDR3 size: 13 residues. Germline V gene sequence: CDR1 LGHNT, CDR2 FRNRAP. CDR3 DNA: TGTGCTAGTGGTTCCCCGGTTCACTACGAGCAGTACTTC. As protein: CASGSPVHYEQYF.

This clonotype has a handful of counts. V gene TRBV9 combines with J gene TRBJ1-2; TRBD1 is a possible D gene (5 bases). V lost 4 bases, J lost 2 bases, and 15 bases lay in between. In germline, CDR1 is SGDLS, CDR2 YYNGEE. The CDR3 loop spans 15 amino acids. The CDR3 DNA is TGTGCCAGCAGCTCCCAGGGCAGGGCAAACTATGGCTACACCTTC. Its protein product is CASSSQGRANYGYTF. The complete variable domain, with remaining parts taken from reference TRBV9 and TRBJ1-2, reads DSGVTQTPKHLITATGQRVTLRCSPRSGDLSVYWYQQSLDQGLQFLIQYYNGEERAKGNILERFSAQQFPDLHSELNLSSLELGDSALYFCASSSQGRANYGYTFGSGTRLTVV.

The sample holds one count of this clonotype. This chain connects TRBV7-9 to TRBJ2-7, with D possibly TRBD2 on 5 matching bases. Trimming removed 4 bases at V and 12 bases at J, with 22 bases between. The V gene's germline CDR1 is SEHNR and CDR2 FQNEAQ (reference sequence). The CDR3 is 14 residues long. In DNA, the CDR3 is TGTGCCAGCAGCTCCCAGGACTTAACAAGGAGGCGGTACTTC. Encoded protein: CASSSQDLTRRRYF.

Many counts were recorded for this clonotype. The chain combines TRBV28 with TRBJ1-6; D perhaps matches TRBD1 (5 bases). The V end lost 3 bases, the J end lost 13 bases, and 22 bases lay between the germline ends. Germline CDR1 and CDR2: MDHEN and SYDVKM. The CDR3 sequence is 16 residues long. In nucleotides, the CDR3 is TGTGCCAGCAGTTTTTCGAATACGGGTCTACGGGGCCCCCTCCACTTT. It specifies CASSFSNTGLRGPLHF. The whole variable domain, remainder taken from reference TRBV28 and TRBJ1-6, is DVKVTQSSRYLVKRTGEKVFLECVQDMDHENMFWYRQDPGLGLRLIYFSYDVKMKEKGDIPEGYSVSREKKERFSLILESASTNQTSMYLCASSFSNTGLRGPLHFGNGTRLTVT.

This clonotype was observed a few times. This chain links TRBV6-2 or TRBV6-3 with TRBJ2-7, with D unresolved. Trimming cost V 1 base and J 2 bases, with 9 bases left between them. Germline V gene sequence: CDR1 MNHEY, CDR2 SVGEGT. The CDR3 loop spans 14 amino acids. For the CDR3, the DNA is TGTGCCAGCAGTTACTTGGACGGTCCCTACGAGCAGTACGTC. This gives the protein CASSYLDGPYEQYV.

This clonotype turned up a few times. The gene calls are TRBV7-9 and TRBJ2-2; tentative D call: TRBD2 (5 bases). CDR1 SEHNR and CDR2 FQNEAQ come from the germline V gene (reference sequence). V dropped 5 bases and J dropped 2 bases, with 15 bases sitting between them. The CDR3 sequence is 16 residues long. In nucleotides, the CDR3 is TGTGCCAGCAGCCCACGGGGTGGAAAAAACACCGGGGAGCTGTTTTTT. Translation gives CASSPRGGKNTGELFF.

The chain combines TRBV12-3 or TRBV12-4 with TRBJ1-3; D uncertain. V lost 7 bases to trimming and J lost 2 bases, with 6 bases between them. CDR3 length equals 12 residues. CDR3 in amino acids: CASTSPGNTIYF. The DNA for the CDR3 is TGTGCCAGCACCTCGCCTGGAAACACCATATATTTT.

The rearrangement uses TRBV6-1 and TRBJ2-7; D possibly corresponds to TRBD1 (5 bases). The V end lost 2 bases, the J end lost 5 bases, and 10 bases lay between the germline ends. The V gene's germline CDR1 is MNHNS and CDR2 SASEGT. The CDR3 is made up of 13 amino acids. The DNA for the CDR3 is TGTGCCAGCAGTGAACCAGGGTTGAACGAGCAGTACTTC. This gives the protein CASSEPGLNEQYF.

This chain links TRBV6-5 with TRBJ1-1; no reliable D call. Deletions cut 4 bases from V and 10 bases from J, with 13 bases between. The CDR3 spans 12 residues. CDR1 MNHEY and CDR2 SVGAGI come from the germline V gene. The CDR3 sequence is CASSSPDMTAFF. DNA for the CDR3: TGTGCCAGCAGTTCTCCCGACATGACAGCTTTCTTT.

This clonotype was seen a few times. The V call is TRBV6-2 or TRBV6-3, the J call TRBJ1-4, with D hard to call. V was trimmed by 0 bases and J by 0 bases, leaving 20 bases between them. CDR1 MNHEY and CDR2 SVGEGT come from the germline V gene. The CDR3 loop spans 20 amino acids. CDR3 bases: TGTGCCAGCAGTTACTCGAAAGACGCCTGGGAATTCGCAACTAATGAAAAACTGTTTTTT. This encodes CASSYSKDAWEFATNEKLFF.

This chain's CDR3 is CSAREGRGVEFPLHF. The CDR3 nucleotides are TGCAGTGCTAGAGAGGGCAGGGGGGTCGAGTTTCCCCTCCACTTT. The chain uses TRBV20-1 and TRBJ1-6; TRBD1 matches at 7 bases. V lost 0 bases to trimming and J lost 13 bases; unmatched junction nucleotides: 12. CDR1 is DFQATT and CDR2 is SNEGSKA in the germline V gene (reference sequence). This CDR3 has 15 amino acids.

This chain connects TRBV2 to TRBJ1-2; TRBD1 might be the D (5 bases). CDR3 length: 13 residues. Germline V CDR1 and CDR2: SNHLY, FYNNEI. V was shortened by 1 base and J by 8 bases, with 11 bases between the two germline ends. CDR3 sequence: CASSEEGRVGYTF. The CDR3 DNA is TGTGCCAGCAGTGAAGAGGGCAGGGTAGGCTACACCTTC.

V usage is TRBV27 and J usage is TRBJ1-5, with D unresolved. Trimming removed 3 bases at V and 1 base at J, with 10 bases between. The germline V gene encodes CDR1 MNHEY and CDR2 SMNVEV (reference sequence). The CDR3 is 15 residues long. CDR3 in amino acids: CASSLRERSNQPQHF. Written as DNA, the CDR3 is TGTGCCAGCAGTTTGAGGGAAAGGAGCAATCAGCCCCAGCATTTT.

This clonotype has just one count. The CDR3 region is CASSDESDRLSTPGPHNEQFF. CDR3 nucleotides: TGTGCCAGCAGCGACGAATCGGACAGGTTATCCACCCCAGGTCCCCACAATGAGCAGTTCTTC. The rearrangement joins TRBV6-4 to TRBJ2-1; 7 bases align to TRBD1. The V gene end was trimmed by 6 bases and the J gene end by 5 bases; junction bases not matched to a gene: 28. The germline CDR1 and CDR2 sequences are MRHNA and SNTAGT. The CDR3 sequence is 21 residues long.

The chain joins TRBV7-9 to TRBJ2-3; TRBD1 matches at 7 bases. There are 14 residues in the CDR3. CDR1 SEHNR and CDR2 FQNEAQ come from the germline V gene (reference sequence). The trim removed 4 bases at V and 5 bases at J, leaving 6 bases unmatched. CDR3 region: CASSSTGWVDTQYF. CDR3 nucleotide sequence: TGTGCCAGCAGCTCGACAGGGTGGGTAGATACGCAGTATTTT.

This chain connects TRBV7-9 to TRBJ2-5; 9 nucleotides align to TRBD2. V was clipped by 4 bases and J by 2 bases; unmatched bases: 5. The CDR3 totals 15 residues. Germline V gives CDR1 SEHNR, CDR2 FQNEAQ (reference sequence). CDR3 in amino acids: CASSSWAGGQETQYF. The CDR3 DNA follows: TGTGCCAGCAGCTCCTGGGCGGGGGGGCAAGAGACCCAGTACTTC.

J is TRBJ2-7 and V is TRBV6-2 or TRBV6-3; possible D gene TRBD1, 6 bases. The germline V and J ends were trimmed by 2 bases and 2 bases, with 13 bases remaining between them. The CDR3 contains 15 residues. Germline lookup yields CDR1 MNHEY and CDR2 SVGEGT. CDR3 DNA sequence: TGTGCCAGCAGTTACGCCCCGACAGGAACCTACGAGCAGTACGTC. Amino acid sequence: CASSYAPTGTYEQYV.

This clonotype was picked up a small number of times. J is TRBJ2-3 and V is TRBV5-8, with 8 bases fitting TRBD1. The length of the CDR3 is 15 residues. V shed 0 bases, J shed 4 bases, and the junction held 4 bases outside the gene matches. Germline CDR1 SGHTS, CDR2 YDEGEE. CDR3 in DNA: TGTGCCAGCAGCTTGGAGGTGACAGGGGCAGATACGCAGTATTTT. This encodes CASSLEVTGADTQYF.

In nucleotides, the CDR3 is TGTGCCAGCAGCTTCCAGGGGGGCGAAGAGACCCAGTACTTC. Translated: CASSFQGGEETQYF. The chain couples TRBV7-9 to TRBJ2-5; a possible D gene is TRBD1 (7 bases). This CDR3 has 14 amino acids. Germline V gene lookup returns CDR1 SEHNR and CDR2 FQNEAQ (reference sequence). Trimming stripped 3 bases from V and 3 bases from J, with 11 bases between.

This rearrangement joins TRBV12-3 or TRBV12-4 to TRBJ1-2; TRBD1 might be the D (5 bases). The CDR3 is made up of 17 amino acids. The V gene lost 4 bases and the J gene lost 5 bases, with 23 bases spanning the gap. The CDR3: CASSSSSRAGERYGYTF. The CDR3 DNA is TGTGCCAGCAGTTCCTCATCCAGGGCAGGCGAGAGGTATGGCTACACCTTC.

This clonotype was detected only a few times. This rearrangement joins TRBV14 to TRBJ2-1; no clear D. V lost 0 bases, J lost 5 bases, and 17 bases lay in between. Germline assignment: CDR1 SGHDN and CDR2 FVKESK. The CDR3 runs 17 residues. This CDR3 reads CASSQDFGPSLDNEQFF. CDR3 nucleotides: TGTGCCAGCAGCCAAGATTTTGGTCCCTCCCTAGACAATGAGCAGTTCTTC.

This clonotype showed up just a few times. The chain joins TRBV6-2 or TRBV6-3 to TRBJ1-5, with D perhaps matching TRBD1 (5 bases). From germline, CDR1 is MNHEY and CDR2 SVGEGT. The CDR3 is 13 residues long. Trimming left V 7 bases short and J 0 bases short, with 7 bases between. Here the CDR3 reads CASKGYSNQPQHF. For the CDR3, the DNA is TGTGCCAGCAAGGGGTATAGCAATCAGCCCCAGCATTTT.